These 25 T cell receptor beta chains originate from one sample sequenced in a study of cytomegalovirus exposure and HLA in healthy donors. The PCR employed 60 Vbeta primers together with 13 Jbeta primers. The protocol was immunoSEQ multiplex PCR, while the TCRdb copy is restricted to in-frame clones and leaves out a portion. The data show over 85,000 clones, about 7.6% seen once. Sequenced input: PBMCs. These receptors were collected from a man aged 45 to 65 in good health and CMV-seronegative.

This clone occurred a few times. The chain carries TRBV9 and TRBJ1-2; D is possibly TRBD1 (5 bases). The CDR3 covers 14 residues. Germline V lookup: CDR1 SGDLS, CDR2 YYNGEE. V lost 3 bases to trimming and J lost 7 bases, with 16 bases between them. The CDR3 loop is CASSGRGRDAGYTF. Here the CDR3 DNA reads TGTGCCAGCAGCGGGAGGGGCAGGGACGCTGGCTACACCTTC.

The genes are TRBV5-1 and TRBJ1-1; no clear D gene. Trimming shortened V by 4 bases and J by 2 bases, and 9 bases separated the two germline ends. This CDR3 spans 13 amino acids. The germline V gene has CDR1 SGHRS and CDR2 YFSETQ. The CDR3 sequence is CASSLDANTEAFF. In DNA form, the CDR3 reads TGCGCCAGCAGCCTAGACGCAAACACTGAAGCTTTCTTT.

This clone was counted only a few times. The chain carries TRBV19 and TRBJ2-3; 12 positions match TRBD2. Trimming at V came to 3 bases and at J to 6 bases, leaving 4 bases not matched to a gene. The germline V gene has CDR1 LNHDA and CDR2 SQIVND (reference sequence). This CDR3 region has 15 residues. The CDR3 protein is CASSISSGGVDTQYF. The CDR3 nucleotides are TGTGCCAGTAGTATTTCTAGCGGGGGGGTGGATACGCAGTATTTT.

J is TRBJ1-1 and V is TRBV7-6; 10 positions match TRBD1. The CDR3 sequence is 17 residues long. The germline V gene encodes CDR1 SGHVS and CDR2 FNYEAQ. J was trimmed by 4 bases and V by 3 bases; bases with no gene match: 11. The CDR3 nucleotides are TGTGCCAGCAGCTTGCCGGGACAGGGGCATCCAGGCACTGAAGCTTTCTTT. This gives the protein CASSLPGQGHPGTEAFF.

This clone was found a few times. The chain has TRBV5-1 and TRBJ2-3, with D maybe TRBD2 (6 bases). The CDR3 extends over 14 amino acids. V lost 2 bases and J lost 2, with 9 bases in between. The V gene's germline CDR1 is SGHRS and CDR2 YFSETQ. The CDR3 DNA reads TGCGCCAGCAGCTTTGGAGGGTACACAGATACGCAGTATTTT. The encoded protein is CASSFGGYTDTQYF.

The V gene is TRBV19, the J gene TRBJ1-1, with D possibly being TRBD1 (6 bases). The V end was cut by 6 bases, the J end by 0 bases, with 8 bases between. CDR1 and CDR2 (germline): LNHDA, SQIVND (reference sequence). CDR3 length equals 13 residues. The CDR3 protein is CASRGHLNTEAFF. The CDR3 DNA reads as TGTGCCAGTAGGGGACACCTGAACACTGAAGCTTTCTTT.

In this sample, this clone turned up a few times. CDR3 in DNA: TGTGCCAGCAGCGTCGGTAGGACAGGGGGCGAGACCCAGTACTTC. Translated, it gives CASSVGRTGGETQYF. The rearrangement joins TRBV5-4 to TRBJ2-5; 11 nucleotides align to TRBD1. The junction had 7 bases not matched to a gene; V was cut back by 4 bases and J by 5 bases. Germline V CDR1 and CDR2: SGHNT, YYREEE (reference sequence). CDR3 length: 15 residues.

The J gene is TRBJ1-2, the V gene TRBV5-1; D gene ambiguous. Trimming pared 0 bases from V and 4 bases from J, leaving 16 bases between. Germline values: CDR1 SGHRS, CDR2 YFSETQ. The CDR3 extends over 16 amino acids. The CDR3 DNA reads TGCGCCAGCAGCTTGGGGGGAGCCGGAAACCTCTATGGCTACACCTTC. Protein product: CASSLGGAGNLYGYTF.

The chain combines TRBV6-1 with TRBJ1-1, with a tentative D call TRBD1 (6 bases). The CDR3 length is 14 residues. CDR1 is MNHNS and CDR2 is SASEGT in the germline V gene. V was cut by 6 bases and J by 0 bases, with 11 bases left in between. CDR3 sequence (DNA): TGTGCCAGCAGACCGGGACAAATGAACACTGAAGCTTTCTTT. This encodes CASRPGQMNTEAFF.

J is TRBJ1-2 and V is TRBV5-8; D possibly corresponds to TRBD1 (5 bases). The CDR3 has 14 amino acids. Germline V lookup: CDR1 SGHTS, CDR2 YDEGEE. Trimming shortened V by 0 bases and J by 5 bases, and 11 bases separated the two germline ends. The CDR3: CASSLVGVQYGYTF. The CDR3 DNA is TGTGCCAGCAGCTTGGTAGGGGTCCAATATGGCTACACCTTC.

This clone was observed a handful of times. DNA of the CDR3: TGTGCCAGCAGCTTAAGGCTAGCGGGGGCCAACGGGGAGCTGTTTTTT. Amino acid sequence: CASSLRLAGANGELFF. The V gene is TRBV13, the J gene TRBJ2-2; 10 bases map to TRBD2. This CDR3 contains 16 residues. The V gene end was trimmed by 2 bases and the J gene end by 7 bases; junction bases not matched to a gene: 7. Germline values: CDR1 PRHDT, CDR2 FYEKMQ (reference sequence).

This clone was detected a few times. The chain couples TRBV28 to TRBJ1-5, with 9 bases matching TRBD1. V trimming: 4 bases; J trimming: 6 bases; junction bases outside the gene matches: 4. Per the germline V gene, CDR1 is MDHEN and CDR2 is SYDVKM. The CDR3 length is 14 residues. CDR3 DNA: TGTGCCAGCAGTTCCGGGACAGGGCGTCAGCCCCAGCATTTT. Translated: CASSSGTGRQPQHF.

This clone was seen a handful of times. The chain links TRBV7-2 to TRBJ2-5; D ambiguous. Germline loops: CDR1 SGHTA, CDR2 FQGNSA. The V gene lost 5 bases and the J gene lost 7 bases, with 14 bases spanning the gap. The CDR3 consists of 13 residues. The CDR3 DNA reads TGTGCCAGCAGCCCTCCTTACATTGGGACCCAGTACTTC. Amino acids: CASSPPYIGTQYF. Filled out from reference TRBV7-2 and TRBJ2-5, the complete variable domain reads GAGVSQSPSNKVTEKGKDVELRCDPISGHTALYWYRQSLGQGLEFLIYFQGNSAPDKSGLPSDRFSAERTGGSVSTLTIQRTQQEDSAVYLCASSPPYIGTQYFGPGTRLLVL.

This clone was picked up a small number of times. The chain combines TRBV25-1 with TRBJ2-3; D may be TRBD2 (6 bases). The CDR3 consists of 16 residues. The germline V gene has CDR1 MGHDK and CDR2 SYGVNS. V lost 2 bases and J lost 0, with 12 bases in between. The CDR3 coding sequence is TGTGCCAGCAGTGAAACGTGGCGGGGCAGCACAGATACGCAGTATTTT. Protein product: CASSETWRGSTDTQYF.

This clone was seen only a few times. The CDR3 loop is CACHSPGPGNTIYF. CDR3 sequence (DNA): TGTGCTTGCCACTCCCCGGGTCCCGGAAACACCATATATTTT. The genes are TRBV10-3 and TRBJ1-3, with D uncertain. The CDR3 is 14 residues long. Germline V gives CDR1 ENHRY, CDR2 SYGVKD.

This clone was counted between two and nine times. The genes are TRBV2 and TRBJ2-3, with D perhaps TRBD2 (5 bases). The CDR3 runs to 14 residues. CDR1 is SNHLY and CDR2 is FYNNEI in the germline V gene. Between the trimmed V and J ends, which lost 6 bases and 0 bases, there was a span of 10 bases. The CDR3 nucleotides read TGTGCCAGCAGCAGGACTCCTAGCACAGATACGCAGTATTTT. Amino acid sequence: CASSRTPSTDTQYF.

The CDR3 region has the DNA TGCGCCAGCAGCTTGGACCAGGGAGGAGCTGGAAACACCATATATTTT. Translated, it gives CASSLDQGGAGNTIYF. This chain uses TRBV5-1 with TRBJ1-3, with a possible D match to TRBD1 (5 bases). The V gene lost 0 bases and the J gene lost 2 bases, with 12 bases spanning the gap. In germline, CDR1 is SGHRS, CDR2 YFSETQ. CDR3 length: 16 residues.

This clone was detected only a few times. The J gene is TRBJ1-4, the V gene TRBV30, with TRBD1 matching 9 bases. The CDR3 spans 15 residues. V lost 4 bases and J lost 7; bases outside the gene matches: 10. Germline CDR1 is GTSNPN and CDR2 is SVGIG (reference sequence). The CDR3 DNA reads as TGTGCCTGGACGGGACAGGGAATTATGGGTGAAAAACTGTTTTTT. This encodes CAWTGQGIMGEKLFF.

The chain employs TRBV7-6 and TRBJ2-2; a weak D match, TRBD1 (6 bases). The germline V gene has CDR1 SGHVS and CDR2 FNYEAQ. V was pared by 4 bases and J by 5 bases, with 20 bases between. This CDR3 is built from 17 residues. The CDR3 coding sequence is TGTGCCAGCAGCTCCACTCCTTCCGGGACACCGACCGGGGAGCTGTTTTTT. Its protein product is CASSSTPSGTPTGELFF.

The V call is TRBV18, the J call TRBJ2-7; D possibly corresponds to TRBD2 (6 bases). Germline assignment: CDR1 KGHSH and CDR2 LQKENI. The CDR3 runs to 14 residues. The V and J ends lost 2 bases and 0 bases respectively, with 8 bases between them. The CDR3 reads CASSPGLTSYEQYF. CDR3 DNA: TGTGCCAGCTCACCAGGACTAACCTCCTACGAGCAGTACTTC.

This clone was counted a few times. The rearrangement uses TRBV30 and TRBJ1-5, with D tentatively TRBD1 (5 bases). V was cut by 3 bases and J by 1 base, with 10 bases left in between. The germline V gene has CDR1 GTSNPN and CDR2 SVGIG (reference sequence). This CDR3 region has 14 residues. The CDR3 loop reads CAWRGAGSNQPQHF. CDR3 nucleotide sequence: TGTGCCTGGAGAGGGGCAGGGAGCAATCAGCCCCAGCATTTT. Drawing the rest from reference TRBV30 and TRBJ1-5, the complete variable domain is SQTIHQWPATLVQPVGSPLSLECTVEGTSNPNLYWYRQAAGRGLQLLFYSVGIGQISSEVPQNLSASRPQDRQFILSSKKLLLSDSGFYLCAWRGAGSNQPQHFGDGTRLSIL.

The chain combines TRBV27 with TRBJ1-6, with D tentatively TRBD1 (5 bases). V was shortened by 6 bases and J by 6 bases, with 12 bases between the two germline ends. The CDR3 runs to 14 residues. CDR1 MNHEY and CDR2 SMNVEV come from the germline V gene (reference sequence). The CDR3 is CASRGLGGNSPLHF. The CDR3 DNA reads as TGTGCCAGCAGGGGGCTGGGTGGTAATTCACCCCTCCACTTT.

J is TRBJ1-1 and V is TRBV7-3; tentative D call: TRBD1 (5 bases). Germline loops: CDR1 SGHTA, CDR2 FQGTGA. Between the trimmed V and J ends, which lost 2 bases and 8 bases, there was a span of 12 bases. This CDR3 spans 13 amino acids. The CDR3 nucleotides are TGTGCCAGCAGCTTATATGGGACTACGGAAGCTTTCTTT. This encodes CASSLYGTTEAFF.

This clone showed up just a few times. The chain joins TRBV7-9 to TRBJ2-2, with 9 bases lining up with TRBD2. The CDR3 is 16 amino acids. After removal of 3 bases from V and 4 bases from J, the junction contained 6 bases not matched to a gene. Germline V gives CDR1 SEHNR, CDR2 FQNEAQ (reference sequence). This CDR3 reads CASSFLLAGITGELFF. The CDR3 DNA follows: TGTGCCAGCAGCTTCCTCCTAGCGGGAATCACCGGGGAGCTGTTTTTT.

This clone has ten or more counts. This sequence joins TRBV15 and TRBJ2-5, with no clear D. Trimming stripped 2 bases from V and 0 bases from J, with 10 bases between. The CDR3 extends over 15 amino acids. The germline gives CDR1 LNHNV, CDR2 YYDKDF (reference sequence). In nucleotides, the CDR3 is TGTGCCACCAGCAGACACCTAACCGACCAAGAGACCCAGTACTTC. This encodes CATSRHLTDQETQYF.